This TCR beta chain was sequenced for a study of shared clonotypes between healthy human individuals. In the case of this clone: Antigen unknown.

Notes on the study in general: Roughly 5% was the fraction of naive CD4 clonotypes found shared across a handful of donors.

Only in-frame clones appear in the TCRdb table, and some are missing; sequencing was by immunoSEQ multiplex PCR. The profile shows some 2,500,000 clones, under 95% of them singletons. This CDR3 comprises 16 residues. Germline trimming cut 3 bases from V and 5 bases from J; bases unmatched to any gene: 12. CDR1 LGHNA and CDR2 YNFKEQ come from the germline V gene. The sample taken for sequencing was naive CD4+ T cells from PBMCs. Subset: CD45RA+ positively selected. This chain connects TRBV4-2 to TRBJ2-5; TRBD1 matches 7 bases. The receptor was derived from a man aged 18 to 35 in good health. Some clones in this sample may be carry-over from other donors' samples. The CDR3 is CASSQALTGLWETQYF. In DNA, the CDR3 is TGTGCCAGCAGCCAGGCGCTGACAGGGTTGTGGGAGACCCAGTACTTC.